These 6 T cell receptor beta chains share one sample of origin, sequenced in a study of T cell changes during pregnancy in multiple sclerosis. The assay was immunoSEQ multiplex PCR, and TCRdb's table has in-frame clones only and misses some. The sample shows tens of thousands of clones, 85% to 95% of them seen only once. Sequencing was performed on CD8+ T cells from peripheral blood mononuclear cells, taken in the first trimester of pregnancy. The receptor source for this set is a female donor with multiple sclerosis, enrolled in a pregnancy study.

The V call is TRBV2, the J call TRBJ2-7; 7 positions match TRBD2. Germline-derived CDR1 and CDR2 are SNHLY and FYNNEI. V was pared by 7 bases and J by 0 bases, with 12 bases of the junction left unmatched. The CDR3 is 16 amino acids. The CDR3 DNA is TGTGCCAGCAAGGGAAGGGAGCGCGGGAGCTCCTACGAGCAGTACTTC. Translated, it gives CASKGRERGSSYEQYF.

The chain is built from TRBV11-3 and TRBJ2-7; 9 bases fit TRBD2. The germline V gene encodes CDR1 SGHNT and CDR2 YENEEA. CDR3 length equals 14 residues. V shed 1 base, J shed 2 bases, and the junction held 0 bases outside the gene matches. CDR3 region: CASSLASGAYEQYF. The CDR3 DNA reads TGTGCCAGCAGCTTAGCTAGCGGGGCCTACGAGCAGTACTTC.

The V call is TRBV7-9, the J call TRBJ1-2; D ambiguous. The germline gives CDR1 SEHNR, CDR2 FQNEAQ (reference sequence). Trimming cost V 4 bases and J 5 bases, with 11 bases left between them. The CDR3 runs to 13 residues. CDR3 in DNA: TGTGCCAGCAGCTCCCCGCCGGGTTATGGCTACACCTTC. Its translation is CASSSPPGYGYTF.

The rearrangement links TRBV6-5 to TRBJ2-1, with D unresolved. CDR1 and CDR2 from the germline V gene are MNHEY and SVGAGI. Trimming removed 2 bases from V and 3 bases from J, with 8 bases in between. The CDR3 loop spans 14 amino acids. The CDR3 sequence is CASSYGGYYNEQFF. CDR3 DNA sequence: TGTGCCAGCAGTTACGGCGGTTACTACAATGAGCAGTTCTTC.

V is TRBV5-1 and J is TRBJ2-7, with a weak D call TRBD2 (6 bases). This CDR3 is built from 16 residues. Trimming stripped 4 bases from V and 5 bases from J, with 22 bases between. Germline CDR1 SGHRS, CDR2 YFSETQ. Here the CDR3 DNA reads TGCGCCAGCAGCAGACTCCTAGCGTCACCCTGGGACGAGCAGTACTTC. This translates into CASSRLLASPWDEQYF. The full variable domain, with the rest looked up from reference TRBV5-1 and TRBJ2-7, is KAGVTQTPRYLIKTRGQQVTLSCSPISGHRSVSWYQQTPGQGLQFLFEYFSETQRNKGNFPGRFSGRQFSNSRSEMNVSTLELGDSALYLCASSRLLASPWDEQYFGPGTRLTVT.

This clone has a single count. This chain joins TRBV2 and TRBJ2-3, with D maybe TRBD1 (7 bases). The V end lost 7 bases, the J end lost 4 bases, and 21 bases lay between the germline ends. Germline V gene data show CDR1 as SNHLY and CDR2 as FYNNEI. This CDR3 is 16 amino acids long. DNA of the CDR3: TGTGCCAGCACCTCATTAGCGGACAGGAGATCAGATACGCAGTATTTT. Translated: CASTSLADRRSDTQYF.